The T cell receptor (beta chain) under discussion was sequenced for a study of blood T cell dynamics during melanoma immunotherapy. The wider study: First-line therapy was either pembrolizumab or nivolumab with ipilimumab for metastatic melanoma. The study, taken as a whole, reports: The study could not tell melanoma-specific clones from general immune activation.

Germline CDR1 SGDLS, CDR2 YYNGEE. The V end was cut by 3 bases, the J end by 5 bases, with 14 bases between. The CDR3 is made up of 14 amino acids. A remark on this clone: Antigen specificity is unknown.

Time point specified: pre-treatment baseline. One draw preceded checkpoint blockade; another followed its first cycle at week 3. Apart from a couple of fast progressors, RECIST 1.1 response was judged 12 weeks post-infusion. Here immunoSEQ multiplex PCR was the method, and the copy in TCRdb shows in-frame clones only, minus some. Seen here are more than 10,000 clones, about four fifths observed once, and the top ten hold less than 15%. The material sequenced was blood, taken from a patient treated with checkpoint blockade. The chain couples TRBV9 to TRBJ2-5, with D possibly matching TRBD1 (8 bases). The origin of this receptor is a human donor with melanoma. The CDR3 region is CASSATGGAETQYF. The DNA of the CDR3 is TGTGCCAGCAGCGCCACAGGGGGGGCGGAGACCCAGTACTTC.